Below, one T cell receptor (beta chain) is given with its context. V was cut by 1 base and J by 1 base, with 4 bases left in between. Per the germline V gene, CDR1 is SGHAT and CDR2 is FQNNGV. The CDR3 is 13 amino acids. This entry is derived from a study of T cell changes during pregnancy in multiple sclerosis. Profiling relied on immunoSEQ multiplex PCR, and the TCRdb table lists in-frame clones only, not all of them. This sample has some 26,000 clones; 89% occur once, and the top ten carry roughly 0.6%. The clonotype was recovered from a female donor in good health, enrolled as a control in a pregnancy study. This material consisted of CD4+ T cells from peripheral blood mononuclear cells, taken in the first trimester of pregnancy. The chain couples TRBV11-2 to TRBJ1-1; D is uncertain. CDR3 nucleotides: TGTGCCAGCAGCTTAGGGCCGAACACTGAAGCTTTCTTT. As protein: CASSLGPNTEAFF.